Listed here is a single T cell receptor (beta chain). An input of roughly 0.5 to 1 ug of RNA was subjected to reverse transcription using random hexamers. TCRdb re-derived calls from the immunoSEQ multiplex PCR reads in MiXCR, one entry per CDR3 protein. The repertoire consists of some 170,000 distinct CDR3 sequences, with 85% to 95% occurring once and the leading ten covering 0.099%. The source of the sample is a study of CD8 T cells in Susac syndrome. On the study more broadly: Patients with Susac syndrome were therapy-naive, on corticosteroids, or on intravenous immunoglobulin alone at blood draw.

The CDR3 covers 13 residues. The V and J ends lost 3 bases and 0 bases respectively, with 3 bases between them. CDR1 DFQATT and CDR2 SNEGSKA come from the germline V gene (reference sequence). The receptor was derived from a human donor with Susac syndrome. The J gene is TRBJ2-6, the V gene TRBV20-1, with D unresolved. Material for sequencing was CD4+ T cells from PBMCs. The CDR3, as DNA: TGCAGTGCTAGGGGCTCTGGGGCCAACGTCCTGACTTTC. Its protein product is CSARGSGANVLTF.